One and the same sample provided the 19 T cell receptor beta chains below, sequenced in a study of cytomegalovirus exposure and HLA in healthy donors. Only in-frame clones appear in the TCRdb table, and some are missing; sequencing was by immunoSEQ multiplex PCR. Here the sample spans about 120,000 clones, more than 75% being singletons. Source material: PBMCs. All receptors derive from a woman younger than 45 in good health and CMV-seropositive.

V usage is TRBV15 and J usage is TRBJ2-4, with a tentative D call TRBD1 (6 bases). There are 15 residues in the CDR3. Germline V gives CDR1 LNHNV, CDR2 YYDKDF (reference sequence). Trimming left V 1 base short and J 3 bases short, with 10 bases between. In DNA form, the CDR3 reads TGTGCCACCAGCAGAGCCGGGACAAGCAAAAACATTCAGTACTTC. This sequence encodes CATSRAGTSKNIQYF.

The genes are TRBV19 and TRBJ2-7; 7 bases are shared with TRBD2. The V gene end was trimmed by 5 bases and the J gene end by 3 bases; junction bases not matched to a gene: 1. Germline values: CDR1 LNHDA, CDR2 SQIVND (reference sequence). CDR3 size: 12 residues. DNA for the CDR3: TGTGCCAGTAGTGGACTAGACTACGAGCAGTACTTC. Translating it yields CASSGLDYEQYF.

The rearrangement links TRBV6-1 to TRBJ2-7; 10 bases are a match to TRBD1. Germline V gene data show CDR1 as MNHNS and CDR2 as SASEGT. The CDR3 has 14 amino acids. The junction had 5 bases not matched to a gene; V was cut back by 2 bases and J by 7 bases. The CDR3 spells CASSEWTGGSEQYF. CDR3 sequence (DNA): TGTGCCAGCAGTGAATGGACAGGGGGTAGTGAGCAGTACTTC.

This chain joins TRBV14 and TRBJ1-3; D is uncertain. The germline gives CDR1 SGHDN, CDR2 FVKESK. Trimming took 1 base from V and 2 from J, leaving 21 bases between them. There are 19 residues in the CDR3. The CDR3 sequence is CASSQVWAGTRTPGNTIYF. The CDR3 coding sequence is TGTGCCAGCAGCCAAGTCTGGGCTGGAACTAGGACTCCTGGAAACACCATATATTTT.

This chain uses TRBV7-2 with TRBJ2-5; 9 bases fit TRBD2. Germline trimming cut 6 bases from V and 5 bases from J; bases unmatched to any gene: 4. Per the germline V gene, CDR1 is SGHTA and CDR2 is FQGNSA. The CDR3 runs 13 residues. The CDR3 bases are TGTGCCAGCAGACTAGCGGGTCTGGAGACCCAGTACTTC. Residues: CASRLAGLETQYF. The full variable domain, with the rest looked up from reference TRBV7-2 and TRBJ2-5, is GAGVSQSPSNKVTEKGKDVELRCDPISGHTALYWYRQSLGQGLEFLIYFQGNSAPDKSGLPSDRFSAERTGGSVSTLTIQRTQQEDSAVYLCASRLAGLETQYFGPGTRLLVL.

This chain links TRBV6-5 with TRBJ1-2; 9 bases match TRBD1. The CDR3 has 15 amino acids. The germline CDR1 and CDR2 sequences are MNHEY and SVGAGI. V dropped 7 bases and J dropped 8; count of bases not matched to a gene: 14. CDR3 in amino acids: CASKFPGQGLSGYTF. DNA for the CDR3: TGTGCCAGCAAATTCCCGGGACAGGGACTGAGCGGCTACACCTTC.

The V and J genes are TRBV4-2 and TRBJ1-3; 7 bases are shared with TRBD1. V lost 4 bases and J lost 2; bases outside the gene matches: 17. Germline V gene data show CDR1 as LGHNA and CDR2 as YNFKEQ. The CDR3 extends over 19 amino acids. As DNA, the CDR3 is TGTGCCAGCAGCCGATACCCAGCACAGGGGAAGATTACTGGAAACACCATATATTTT. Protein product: CASSRYPAQGKITGNTIYF.

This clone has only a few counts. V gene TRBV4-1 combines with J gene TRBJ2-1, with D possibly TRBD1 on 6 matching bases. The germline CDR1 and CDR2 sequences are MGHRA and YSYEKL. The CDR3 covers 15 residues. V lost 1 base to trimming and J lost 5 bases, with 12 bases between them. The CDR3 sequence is CASSQAQGKNNEQFF. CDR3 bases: TGCGCCAGCAGCCAAGCCCAGGGGAAGAACAATGAGCAGTTCTTC.

Written as DNA, the CDR3 is TGTGCCAGCAGTATAAGACTAGCGGGAATTTACGAGCAGTACTTC. It translates to CASSIRLAGIYEQYF. This chain uses TRBV6-6 with TRBJ2-7; 11 nucleotides align to TRBD2. Per germline, CDR1 MNHNY and CDR2 SVGAGI (reference sequence). This CDR3 comprises 15 residues. V dropped 5 bases and J dropped 4; count of bases not matched to a gene: 7.

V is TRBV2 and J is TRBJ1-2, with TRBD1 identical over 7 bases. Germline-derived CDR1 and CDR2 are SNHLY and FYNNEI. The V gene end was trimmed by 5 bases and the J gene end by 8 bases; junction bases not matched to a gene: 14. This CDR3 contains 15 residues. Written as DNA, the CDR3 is TGTGCCAGCAGTCCTTATCGACAGGGAACTATGGGCTACACCTTC. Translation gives CASSPYRQGTMGYTF.

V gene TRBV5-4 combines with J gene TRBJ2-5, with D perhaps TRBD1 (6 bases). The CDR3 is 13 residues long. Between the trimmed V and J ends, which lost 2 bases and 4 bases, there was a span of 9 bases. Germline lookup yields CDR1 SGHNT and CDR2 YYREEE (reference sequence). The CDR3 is CASSLQGSETQYF. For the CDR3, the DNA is TGTGCCAGCAGCTTACAGGGATCAGAGACCCAGTACTTC.

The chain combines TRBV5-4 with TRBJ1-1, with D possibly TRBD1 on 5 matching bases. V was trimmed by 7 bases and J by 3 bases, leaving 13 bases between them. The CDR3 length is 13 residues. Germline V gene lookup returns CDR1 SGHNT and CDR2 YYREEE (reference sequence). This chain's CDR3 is CASATGRDTEAFF. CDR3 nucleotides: TGTGCCAGCGCCACGGGCAGGGACACTGAAGCTTTCTTT.

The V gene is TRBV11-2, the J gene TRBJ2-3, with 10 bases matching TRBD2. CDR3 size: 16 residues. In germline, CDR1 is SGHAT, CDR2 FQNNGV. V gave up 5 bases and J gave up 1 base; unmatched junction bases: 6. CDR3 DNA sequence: TGTGCCAGCAGCCTGCTAGCGGGAGTACGCACAGATACGCAGTATTTT. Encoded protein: CASSLLAGVRTDTQYF. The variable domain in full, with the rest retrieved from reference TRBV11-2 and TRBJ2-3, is EAGVAQSPRYKIIEKRQSVAFWCNPISGHATLYWYQQILGQGPKLLIQFQNNGVVDDSQLPKDRFSAERLKGVDSTLKIQPAKLEDSAVYLCASSLLAGVRTDTQYFGPGTRLTVL.

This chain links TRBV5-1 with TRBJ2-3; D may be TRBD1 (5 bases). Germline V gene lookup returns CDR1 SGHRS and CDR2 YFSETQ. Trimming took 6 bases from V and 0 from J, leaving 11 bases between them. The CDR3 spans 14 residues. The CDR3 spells CASTRGGSTDTQYF. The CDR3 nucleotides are TGCGCCAGCACAAGGGGCGGTAGCACAGATACGCAGTATTTT.

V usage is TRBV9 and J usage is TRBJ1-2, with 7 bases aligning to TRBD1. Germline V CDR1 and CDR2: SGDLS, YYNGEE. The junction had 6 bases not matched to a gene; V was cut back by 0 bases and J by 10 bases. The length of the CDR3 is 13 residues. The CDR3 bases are TGTGCCAGCAGCGTAGGGACAAGGGGGCTCTACACCTTC. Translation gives CASSVGTRGLYTF.

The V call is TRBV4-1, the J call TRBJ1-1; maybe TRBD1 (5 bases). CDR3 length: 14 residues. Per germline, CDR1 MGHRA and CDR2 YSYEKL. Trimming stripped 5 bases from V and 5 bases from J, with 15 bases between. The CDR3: CASSIRQGITEAFF. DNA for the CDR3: TGCGCCAGCAGCATTCGCCAGGGTATAACTGAAGCTTTCTTT.

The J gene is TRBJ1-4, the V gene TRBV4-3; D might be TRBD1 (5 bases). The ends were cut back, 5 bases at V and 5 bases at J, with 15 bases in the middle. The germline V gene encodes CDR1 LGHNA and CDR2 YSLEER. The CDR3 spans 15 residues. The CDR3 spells CASSATGRGNEKLFF. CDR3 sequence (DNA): TGCGCCAGCAGCGCAACAGGCCGCGGAAATGAAAAACTGTTTTTT.

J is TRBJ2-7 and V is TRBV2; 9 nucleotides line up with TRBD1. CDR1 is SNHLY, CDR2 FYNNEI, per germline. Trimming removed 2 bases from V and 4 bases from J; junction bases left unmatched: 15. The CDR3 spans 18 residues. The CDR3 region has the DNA TGTGCCAGCAGTGAATTCCCCTCGGACAGGGGAGCCGGTTACGAGCAGTACTTC. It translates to CASSEFPSDRGAGYEQYF.

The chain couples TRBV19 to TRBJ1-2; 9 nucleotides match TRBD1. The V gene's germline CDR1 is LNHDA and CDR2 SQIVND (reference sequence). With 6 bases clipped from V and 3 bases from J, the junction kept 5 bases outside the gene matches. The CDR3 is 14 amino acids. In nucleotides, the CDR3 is TGTGCCAGTAGCCCTGACAGGGGGTACTATGGCTACACCTTC. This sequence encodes CASSPDRGYYGYTF.